This T cell receptor beta chain is drawn from a study of cytomegalovirus exposure and HLA in healthy donors. In the PCR, 60 Vbeta and 13 Jbeta primers were used. Produced via immunoSEQ multiplex PCR; TCRdb's table is partial and in-frame only. Of a few hundred thousand clones listed, less than 85% are singletons. Trimming removed 0 bases at V and 2 bases at J, with 10 bases between. The CDR3 sequence is 14 residues long. Germline loops: CDR1 GTSNPN, CDR2 SVGIG (reference sequence). General study results and limits: A prior analysis recorded that most TCR beta V segments were productive about 90% or about 30% of the time. Analyzed later, most CMV-associated TCR beta chains appeared HLA-restricted. An ancestry cluster, one associated with Asian ancestry, reportedly showed fewer N-insertions than the approximately 720-donor mean in a later analysis.

The donors were healthy bone marrow donors. With regard to this clone: Its target is unknown.

Input material: PBMCs. The source of this sequence is a girl aged 2 to 10 in good health and CMV-seronegative. The chain couples TRBV30 to TRBJ1-2; D perhaps matches TRBD1 (5 bases). The CDR3 DNA follows: TGTGCCTGGAGTGTGGGGGGGAGCAACTATGGCTACACCTTC. Residues: CAWSVGGSNYGYTF.